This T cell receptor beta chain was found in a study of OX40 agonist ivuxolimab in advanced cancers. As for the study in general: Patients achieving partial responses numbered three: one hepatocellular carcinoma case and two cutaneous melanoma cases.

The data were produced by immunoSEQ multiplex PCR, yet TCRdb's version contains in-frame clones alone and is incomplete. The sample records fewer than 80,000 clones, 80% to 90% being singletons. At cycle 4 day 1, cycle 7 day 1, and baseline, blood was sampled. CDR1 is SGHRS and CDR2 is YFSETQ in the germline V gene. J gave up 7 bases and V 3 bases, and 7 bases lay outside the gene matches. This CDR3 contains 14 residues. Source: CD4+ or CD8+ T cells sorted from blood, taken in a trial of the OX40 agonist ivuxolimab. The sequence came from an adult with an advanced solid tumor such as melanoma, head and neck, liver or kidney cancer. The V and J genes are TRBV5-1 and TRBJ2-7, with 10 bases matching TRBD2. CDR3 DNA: TGCGCCAGCAGCTCCCCTAGCGGGAGCTGGGAGCAGTACTTC. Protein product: CASSSPSGSWEQYF.